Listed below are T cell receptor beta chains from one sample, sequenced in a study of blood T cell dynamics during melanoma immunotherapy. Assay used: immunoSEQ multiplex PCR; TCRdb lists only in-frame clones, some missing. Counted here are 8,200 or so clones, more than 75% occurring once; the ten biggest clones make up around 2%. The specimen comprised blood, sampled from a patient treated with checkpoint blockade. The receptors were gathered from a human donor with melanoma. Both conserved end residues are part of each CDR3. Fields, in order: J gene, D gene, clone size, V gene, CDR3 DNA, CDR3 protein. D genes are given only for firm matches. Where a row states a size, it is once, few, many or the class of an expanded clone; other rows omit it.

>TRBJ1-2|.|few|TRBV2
TGTGCCAGCACTTCCGGGGGGGGCGACTATGGCTACACCTTC
CASTSGGGDYGYTF
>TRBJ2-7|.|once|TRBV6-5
TGTGCCAGCAGTTACCATCAAAGTGAAAGAGTGGTCTTC
CASSYHQSERVVF
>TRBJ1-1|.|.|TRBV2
TGTGCCAGCAGGACTTGGGCTGAAGCTTTCTTT
CASRTWAEAFF
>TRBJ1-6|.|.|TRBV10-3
TGTGCCATCAGTGAGTCGAGTCAGGGGCCTAATTCACCCCTCCACTTT
CAISESSQGPNSPLHF
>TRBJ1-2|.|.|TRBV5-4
TGTGCCAGCAGCTACGCCGGGACCAACTATGGCTACACCTTC
CASSYAGTNYGYTF
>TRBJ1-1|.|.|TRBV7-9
TGTGCCAGCAGCGAACAGGACTGGAACACTGAAGCTTTCTTT
CASSEQDWNTEAFF
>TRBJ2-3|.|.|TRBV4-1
TGCGCCAGCAGCCCGCAGCGGTACACAGATACGCAGTATTTT
CASSPQRYTDTQYF
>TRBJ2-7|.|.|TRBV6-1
TGTGCCAGCAGTGTTACGGAGGGTTGGTACGAGCAGTACTTC
CASSVTEGWYEQYF
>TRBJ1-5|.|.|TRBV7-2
TGTGCCAGCAGCTCTGGGACCTCTGGGGGTCAGCCCCAGCATTTT
CASSSGTSGGQPQHF
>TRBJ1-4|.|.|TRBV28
TGTGCCAGCAGTTTATCCTGGGACGTGAGGGAAAAACTGTTTTTT
CASSLSWDVREKLFF
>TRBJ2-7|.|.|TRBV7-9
TGTGCCAGCAGCGGGGTCACAGCCTCCTACGAGCAGTACTTC
CASSGVTASYEQYF
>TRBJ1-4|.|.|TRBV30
TGTGCCTGGAGTGCAGGGACAAGTAATGAAAAACTGTTTTTT
CAWSAGTSNEKLFF
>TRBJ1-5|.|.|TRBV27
TGTGCCAGCAGTCCGAGCCGAGGGGGTGGAAATCAGCCCCAGCATTTT
CASSPSRGGGNQPQHF
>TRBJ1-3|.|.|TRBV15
TGTGCCACCAGCAGAGGCAGGTCGGCAGGGCCCTCTGGAAACACCATATATTTT
CATSRGRSAGPSGNTIYF
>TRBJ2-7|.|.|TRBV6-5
TGTGCCAGCAGTCGGACAACGGGGAAGGGGCAGTACTTC
CASSRTTGKGQYF
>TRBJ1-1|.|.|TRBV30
TGTGCCTGGTCCAGGGTCGTGTTCACTGAAGCTTTCTTT
CAWSRVVFTEAFF
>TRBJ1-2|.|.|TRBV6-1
TGTGCCAGCAGTGAAGCCAAGCACCCACCCATCTATGGCTACACCTTC
CASSEAKHPPIYGYTF
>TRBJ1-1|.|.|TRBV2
TGTGCCAGCAGTCCCAGGGCTTTTCGAAATGAGGACACTGAAGCTTTCTTT
CASSPRAFRNEDTEAFF
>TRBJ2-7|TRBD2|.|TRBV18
TGTGCCAGTTCCCAGTTAGCTAGCGGGAGTGAATCCTACGAGCAGTACTTC
CASSQLASGSESYEQYF
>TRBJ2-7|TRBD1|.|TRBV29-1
TGCAGCGTTAACAGGGGACCCTACGAGCAGTACTTC
CSVNRGPYEQYF
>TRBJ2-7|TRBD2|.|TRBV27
TGTGCCAGCAGTCCGGGACTAAATTTCTACGAGCAGTACTTC
CASSPGLNFYEQYF
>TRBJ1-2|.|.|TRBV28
TGTGCCAGCAGTTTCGGCGGTAACTATGGCTACACCTTC
CASSFGGNYGYTF
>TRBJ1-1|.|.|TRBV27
TGTGCCAGCAGTTTAGGCGCTGAAGCTTTCTTT
CASSLGAEAFF
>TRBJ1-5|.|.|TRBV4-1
TGCGCCAGCAGCCCTCAACAGGGATATCAGCCCCAGCATTTT
CASSPQQGYQPQHF
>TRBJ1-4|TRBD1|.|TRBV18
TGTGCCAGCTCACCGAAACAGACAGGGTTGGATGAAAAACTGTTTTTT
CASSPKQTGLDEKLFF
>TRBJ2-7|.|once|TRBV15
TGTGCCACCAGCCAAAGGGGGGCGTACGAGCAGTACTTC
CATSQRGAYEQYF
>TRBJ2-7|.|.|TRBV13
TGTGCCAGCAGCTTAGGGCGCTACGAGCAGTACTTC
CASSLGRYEQYF
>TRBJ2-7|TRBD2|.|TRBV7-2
TGTGCCAGCAGCCTAGGGGCTAGCGGCCCCTACGAGCAGTACTTC
CASSLGASGPYEQYF
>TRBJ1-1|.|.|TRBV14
TGTGCCAGCAGCCCCTTATATCCCGGGGGGAACACTGAAGCTTTCTTT
CASSPLYPGGNTEAFF
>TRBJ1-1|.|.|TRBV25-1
TGTGCCAGTAGAACAGGGTACACTGAAGCTTTCTTT
CASRTGYTEAFF
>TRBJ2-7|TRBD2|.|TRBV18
TGTGCCAGCTCACCGGGGACTAGCGGGAGAGGGGCCTCCTACGAGCAGTACTTC
CASSPGTSGRGASYEQYF
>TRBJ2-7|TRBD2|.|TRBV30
TGTGCCTGGGAGACTAGCGGGTTCCACGAGCAGTACTTC
CAWETSGFHEQYF
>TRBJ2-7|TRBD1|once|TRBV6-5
TGTGCCAGCAGTCCCGGGACAGGATCCTACGAGCAGTACTTC
CASSPGTGSYEQYF
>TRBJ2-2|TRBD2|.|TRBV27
TGTGCCAGCAGTTTCAATTGGGAGGGCCTTTTAGTCGGGGAGCTGTTTTTT
CASSFNWEGLLVGELFF
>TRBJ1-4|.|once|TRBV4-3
TGCGCCAGCAGCCAAGGAGGGGGGCGGGAAAAACTGTTTTTT
CASSQGGGREKLFF
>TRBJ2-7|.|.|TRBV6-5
TGTGCCAGCAGTTCCGGACACCTGTACGAGCAGTACTTC
CASSSGHLYEQYF
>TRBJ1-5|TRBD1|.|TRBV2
TGTGCCAGTGAGACAGGGGGCGGTCAGCCCCAGCATTTT
CASETGGGQPQHF
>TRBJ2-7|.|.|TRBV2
TGTGCCAGCAGTGGCATTGGGAATACAATCAAGGCCTACGAGCAGTACTTC
CASSGIGNTIKAYEQYF
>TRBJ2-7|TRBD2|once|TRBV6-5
TGTGCCAGCAGTCCGACGGGGGGGGGCTCCTACGAGCAGTACTTC
CASSPTGGGSYEQYF
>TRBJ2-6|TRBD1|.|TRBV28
TGTGCCAGCACCCCGGACAGGGCTGGGGCCAACGTCCTGACTTTC
CASTPDRAGANVLTF
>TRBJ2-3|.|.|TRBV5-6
TGTGCCAGCAGCTCCCAGGGCACAGATACGCAGTATTTT
CASSSQGTDTQYF
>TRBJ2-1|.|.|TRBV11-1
TGTGCCAGCAGCTCCCAATCGGGACACGGGAATGAGCAGTTCTTC
CASSSQSGHGNEQFF